Each of the 14 T cell receptor beta chains below was sequenced from the same sample in a study of OX40 agonist ivuxolimab in advanced cancers. Profiled with immunoSEQ multiplex PCR; TCRdb holds only in-frame clones, not every one. The data show some 75,000 clones, with around 86% seen just once and 2.5% held by the top ten. The source was CD4+ or CD8+ T cells sorted from blood, collected in a trial of the OX40 agonist ivuxolimab. The source of these receptors is an adult with an advanced solid tumor such as melanoma, head and neck, liver or kidney cancer.

This chain links TRBV7-9 with TRBJ2-5; 11 bases match TRBD2. This CDR3 has 15 amino acids. V lost 0 bases to trimming and J lost 4 bases; unmatched junction nucleotides: 1. Per germline, CDR1 SEHNR and CDR2 FQNEAQ (reference sequence). The CDR3 DNA reads as TGTGCCAGCAGCTTAGCGCTAGCGGGGGGAGAGACCCAGTACTTC. This translates into CASSLALAGGETQYF.

The chain employs TRBV18 and TRBJ1-3, with unresolved D. Trimming stripped 5 bases from V and 0 bases from J, with 11 bases between. The CDR3 length is 15 residues. The V gene's germline CDR1 is KGHSH and CDR2 LQKENI. The DNA for the CDR3 is TGTGCCAGCTCATCAACAACGGTCTCTGGAAACACCATATATTTT. Protein product: CASSSTTVSGNTIYF.

The chain carries TRBV19 and TRBJ2-7; TRBD1 matches at 8 bases. V dropped 10 bases and J dropped 0; count of bases not matched to a gene: 5. The germline V gene has CDR1 LNHDA and CDR2 SQIVND (reference sequence). This CDR3 is 13 amino acids long. The CDR3 region is CANGQGHSYEQYV. The CDR3 bases are TGTGCCAACGGACAGGGACACTCCTACGAGCAGTACGTC.

The CDR3 is CASSSSGRETQYF. The CDR3 coding sequence is TGTGCCAGCAGCTCATCAGGGAGGGAGACCCAGTACTTC. The rearrangement uses TRBV5-4 and TRBJ2-5; D may be TRBD2 (6 bases). The CDR3 spans 13 residues. Trimming stripped 3 bases from V and 5 bases from J, with 11 bases between. CDR1 is SGHNT and CDR2 is YYREEE in the germline V gene (reference sequence).

The chain is built from TRBV5-1 and TRBJ1-2; 8 positions match TRBD1. CDR3 length: 14 residues. J gave up 8 bases and V 2 bases, and 8 bases lay outside the gene matches. Per germline, CDR1 SGHRS and CDR2 YFSETQ. This CDR3 reads CASSFWTGRGGYTF. The CDR3 nucleotides are TGCGCCAGCAGCTTTTGGACAGGGCGAGGAGGCTACACCTTC.

This chain connects TRBV7-2 to TRBJ1-4; 9 bases line up with TRBD1. After removal of 3 bases from V and 8 bases from J, the junction contained 7 bases not matched to a gene. The CDR3 consists of 15 residues. CDR1 SGHTA and CDR2 FQGNSA come from the germline V gene. This CDR3 is CASSFQGTGNEKLFF. CDR3 bases: TGTGCCAGCAGCTTCCAAGGGACAGGGAACGAAAAACTGTTTTTT.

The V and J genes are TRBV27 and TRBJ2-3; D unclear. This CDR3 comprises 14 residues. V was shortened by 0 bases and J by 0 bases, with 4 bases between the two germline ends. CDR1 is MNHEY, CDR2 SMNVEV, per germline (reference sequence). The CDR3 loop reads CASSLSSSTDTQYF. CDR3 nucleotides: TGTGCCAGCAGTTTATCTTCCAGCACAGATACGCAGTATTTT.

The gene calls are TRBV7-9 and TRBJ2-5, with 7 bases identical to TRBD1. This CDR3 contains 17 residues. The J segment lost 4 bases and the V segment lost 4 bases, leaving 15 bases of the junction unmatched. Germline CDR1 is SEHNR and CDR2 is FQNEAQ (reference sequence). DNA for the CDR3: TGTGCCAGCAGCTGGGTATATGCCGGGACAGTGAGAGAGACCCAGTACTTC. Encoded protein: CASSWVYAGTVRETQYF.

This sequence joins TRBV19 and TRBJ1-5; D might be TRBD1 (6 bases). Trimming pared 4 bases from V and 3 bases from J, leaving 10 bases between. Per germline, CDR1 LNHDA and CDR2 SQIVND (reference sequence). The CDR3 covers 14 residues. The CDR3 spells CASSTGTFNQPQHF. DNA of the CDR3: TGTGCCAGTAGTACTGGGACATTCAATCAGCCCCAGCATTTT.

This clone was found once. J is TRBJ2-5 and V is TRBV10-3; TRBD2 matches 13 bases. CDR1 and CDR2 from the germline V gene are ENHRY and SYGVKD. This CDR3 comprises 15 residues. Trimming removed 3 bases from V and 6 bases from J; junction bases left unmatched: 4. The CDR3 sequence is CAISDGTSGEKTQYF. The DNA for the CDR3 is TGTGCCATCAGTGATGGGACTAGCGGGGAAAAGACCCAGTACTTC.

This clone showed up just once. This chain's CDR3 is CASSFGGLGNTIYF. In DNA, the CDR3 is TGTGCCAGCAGCTTTGGGGGCCTTGGAAACACCATATATTTT. The chain uses TRBV5-4 and TRBJ1-3; perhaps TRBD1 as D (6 bases). Germline V gene data show CDR1 as SGHNT and CDR2 as YYREEE (reference sequence). The length of the CDR3 is 14 residues. V was pared by 2 bases and J by 3 bases, with 9 bases between. Variable domain in full (rest from reference TRBV5-4 and TRBJ1-3): ETGVTQSPTHLIKTRGQQVTLRCSSQSGHNTVSWYQQALGQGPQFIFQYYREEENGRGNFPPRFSGLQFPNYSSELNVNALELDDSALYLCASSFGGLGNTIYFGEGSWLTVV.

The rearrangement joins TRBV28 to TRBJ1-1; D remains ambiguous. The V end lost 2 bases, the J end lost 10 bases, and 17 bases lay between the germline ends. This CDR3 contains 14 residues. From germline, CDR1 is MDHEN and CDR2 SYDVKM. CDR3 sequence reads: CASSLGSLQVAAFF. CDR3 sequence (DNA): TGTGCCAGCAGTTTAGGAAGCCTACAAGTCGCAGCTTTCTTT.

The chain carries TRBV6-5 and TRBJ1-4; TRBD1 aligns across 7 bases. Germline-derived CDR1 and CDR2 are MNHEY and SVGAGI. J was trimmed by 5 bases and V by 0 bases; bases with no gene match: 3. The CDR3 contains 15 residues. Here the CDR3 reads CASSYSNRGNEKLFF. The DNA of the CDR3 is TGTGCCAGCAGTTACTCGAACAGGGGAAATGAAAAACTGTTTTTT.

The chain joins TRBV9 to TRBJ2-2, with unresolved D. Germline values: CDR1 SGDLS, CDR2 YYNGEE. The CDR3 covers 12 residues. V was pared by 2 bases and J by 7 bases, with 6 bases between. The chain's CDR3 is CASSVDGGELFF. The CDR3 DNA follows: TGTGCCAGCAGCGTTGATGGCGGGGAGCTGTTTTTT.